Listed below are T cell receptor beta chains from one sample, sequenced in a study of control samples from healthy donors and cancer patients. Data came from immunoSEQ multiplex PCR; TCRdb stores just in-frame clones and leaves some out. The data contain 100,000 to 150,000 clones, just under 95% of them singletons. Sequencing used blood. These receptors were taken from a man younger than 35 in good health. The CDR3 runs from the conserved cysteine through the conserved F or W. For some rows the clone size is stated as once, few or many, or as a class when expanded; others skip it.

V: TRBV12-5; length: 15; size: .; CDR3: CASGLSGVGNQPQHF
V: TRBV9; length: 17; size: .; CDR3: CASSVDPGAGGHSGQFF
V: TRBV6-5; length: 13; size: .; CDR3: CASSWAGEGELFF
V: TRBV7-9; length: 15; size: once; CDR3: CASSSSSGVTDTQYF
V: TRBV18; length: 15; size: .; CDR3: CASAPGRGSASGYTF
V: TRBV7-6; length: 15; size: .; CDR3: CASSLGTGNTYEQYF
V: TRBV27; length: 13; size: .; CDR3: CASGPHGGYGYTF
V: TRBV6-5; length: 14; size: .; CDR3: CASNSGASNEKLFF
V: TRBV11-2; length: 13; size: .; CDR3: CASSLGSQETQYF
V: TRBV3-1/TRBV3-2; length: 15; size: .; CDR3: CASSLLDRVQGGYTF
V: TRBV27; length: 14; size: .; CDR3: CASKGQGANQPQHF
V: TRBV7-9; length: 15; size: .; CDR3: CASSLLGTTRDEQFF
V: TRBV27; length: 16; size: .; CDR3: CASSSPGLGDRETQYF
V: TRBV7-2; length: 12; size: .; CDR3: CASSPGGYEQYF
V: TRBV6-1; length: 14; size: .; CDR3: CASSEWDRGEKLFF
V: TRBV10-3; length: 11; size: .; CDR3: CATTEYNEQFF
V: TRBV2; length: 13; size: .; CDR3: CASSLTYQETQYF
V: TRBV6-5; length: 14; size: .; CDR3: CASSYSRGSGELFF
V: TRBV5-1; length: 16; size: .; CDR3: CASSLAGLAGGYEQYF
V: TRBV9; length: 16; size: .; CDR3: CASSPPGGASNEKLFF
V: TRBV5-1; length: 14; size: .; CDR3: CASSLGDKDQPQHF
V: TRBV24-1; length: 13; size: .; CDR3: CATSAGANTEAFF
V: TRBV5-1; length: 14; size: .; CDR3: CASSLGEPGEKLFF
V: TRBV5-1; length: 15; size: .; CDR3: CASSLAVSGLHTQYF
V: TRBV5-1; length: 16; size: .; CDR3: CASSTGQGARNTEAFF
V: TRBV7-9; length: 14; size: .; CDR3: CASSLFSTNTEAFF
V: TRBV9; length: 14; size: .; CDR3: CASSRRGGTDTQYF
V: TRBV6-5; length: 14; size: .; CDR3: CASREATGGYGYTF
V: TRBV6-5; length: 12; size: .; CDR3: CASSYVGGGYTF
V: TRBV19; length: 12; size: .; CDR3: CASNKGSDTQYF
V: TRBV4-1; length: 14; size: .; CDR3: CASSRGLAVNEQFF
V: TRBV20-1; length: 13; size: few; CDR3: CSASSGKVRGYTF
V: TRBV18; length: 15; size: .; CDR3: CASSPGTRNTGELFF
V: TRBV3-1/TRBV3-2; length: 13; size: .; CDR3: CASSHRRQETQYF
V: TRBV7-2; length: 13; size: .; CDR3: CASSVERGDEQFF
V: TRBV19; length: 15; size: .; CDR3: CASKSSSQGLGGYTF
V: TRBV19; length: 16; size: once; CDR3: CASSILPGAGFYGYTF
V: TRBV10-3; length: 14; size: .; CDR3: CAISDGISGYGYTF
V: TRBV2; length: 12; size: .; CDR3: CASSPDSYEYTF
V: TRBV2; length: 13; size: .; CDR3: CASKMSYNSPLHF
V: TRBV25-1; length: 14; size: .; CDR3: CASSGRDFYNEQFF
V: TRBV5-1; length: 15; size: few; CDR3: CASRDRGAANEKLFF
V: TRBV3-1/TRBV3-2; length: 13; size: .; CDR3: CASSQRGAYGYTF
V: TRBV13; length: 17; size: .; CDR3: CASSTTRMGLGNQPQHF
V: TRBV5-6; length: 13; size: .; CDR3: CASSLMEQETQYF
V: TRBV5-4; length: 17; size: .; CDR3: CASSWRLAGGPMNEQFF
V: TRBV4-2; length: 14; size: once; CDR3: CASSQDAPNTEAFF
V: TRBV27; length: 17; size: .; CDR3: CASSFWASGSNTGELFF
V: TRBV21-1; length: 21; size: .; CDR3: CASSKGGSAAGMFVSGPTQYF
V: TRBV28; length: 13; size: .; CDR3: CASSGQGGNTIYF
V: TRBV7-9; length: 16; size: .; CDR3: CASSSPVQGGENIQYF
V: TRBV12-3/TRBV12-4; length: 13; size: .; CDR3: CASSLVSGNTIYF
V: TRBV4-1; length: 17; size: .; CDR3: CASSQARFGIGNYEQYF
V: TRBV9; length: 13; size: once; CDR3: CASSVGEGIGYTF
V: TRBV2; length: 16; size: .; CDR3: CASTTGRQHSNQPQHF
V: TRBV6-5; length: 15; size: .; CDR3: CASRTGLLAVAEQFF